This entry is about one TCR beta chain. This sample is part of a study of blood T cell repertoires in COVID-19. Turning to the study itself: The study drew acute and convalescent COVID-19 samples from the United States, Italy and Spain.

Authors' data handling: Quantification of nucleated cells was approximated via reference gene primer amplification. TCRdb's table, derived via immunoSEQ multiplex PCR, lists solely in-frame clones and lacks some. V and J calls and clone size follow that table, whereas D and trimming were derived from the DNA. The table has fewer than 350,000 clones, around 89% seen once; the top ten hold around 4.4%. CDR1 is MNHEY, CDR2 SMNVEV, per germline (reference sequence). V was cut by 5 bases and J by 3 bases, with 14 bases left in between. The CDR3 is 15 residues long. This chain connects TRBV27 to TRBJ1-5; D possibly corresponds to TRBD1 (6 bases). The sample taken for sequencing was peripheral blood. The sequence was collected from a man aged 40-49 years with acute or convalescent COVID-19. The CDR3 DNA reads as TGTGCCAGCAGTCCAATTGACAGGTACAATCAGCCCCAGCATTTT. This sequence encodes CASSPIDRYNQPQHF.